Below are 32 T cell receptor beta chains sequenced from a single sample in a study of cytomegalovirus exposure and HLA in healthy donors. Researchers ran the PCR with 60 Vbeta and 13 Jbeta primers. TCRdb's copy holds only in-frame clones and misses some; the assay was immunoSEQ multiplex PCR. The table shows some 110,000 clones, with about 81% occurring only once. Sequenced input: PBMCs. These receptors all come from a woman aged 25 to 39 in good health and CMV-seronegative.

The rearrangement joins TRBV5-1 to TRBJ2-1; tentatively, D is TRBD1 (5 bases). The germline CDR1 and CDR2 sequences are SGHRS and YFSETQ. The CDR3 runs to 15 residues. Deletions cut 0 bases from V and 0 bases from J, with 7 bases between. CDR3: CASSLGQSSYNEQFF. The CDR3 region has the DNA TGCGCCAGCAGCTTGGGACAGAGCTCCTACAATGAGCAGTTCTTC.

CDR3: CASSFKRGTEAFF. The CDR3 coding sequence is TGTGCCAGCAGCTTCAAAAGGGGCACTGAAGCTTTCTTT. The chain is built from TRBV5-8 and TRBJ1-1, with D possibly being TRBD1 (5 bases). CDR1 is SGHTS, CDR2 YDEGEE, per germline. V was trimmed by 2 bases and J by 4 bases, leaving 9 bases between them. There are 13 residues in the CDR3. Full variable domain (rest looked up from reference TRBV5-8 and TRBJ1-1): EAGVTQSPTHLIKTRGQQATLRCSPISGHTSVYWYQQALGLGLQFLLWYDEGEERNRGNFPPRFSGRQFPNYSSELNVNALELEDSALYLCASSFKRGTEAFFGQGTRLTVV.

V gene TRBV12-5 combines with J gene TRBJ2-3; D may be TRBD2 (7 bases). Germline loops: CDR1 LGHNT, CDR2 FRNRAP. The CDR3 is 14 residues long. Trimming cost V 6 bases and J 3 bases, with 13 bases left between them. Here the CDR3 DNA reads TGTGCTAGTGGGGAAGGGGGGGGAACAGATACGCAGTATTTT. Protein: CASGEGGGTDTQYF.

The V and J genes are TRBV19 and TRBJ1-3; the D gene is possibly TRBD1 (5 bases). The CDR3 runs 15 residues. The germline gives CDR1 LNHDA, CDR2 SQIVND (reference sequence). With 3 bases removed from V and 0 bases from J, the gap between germline ends came to 9 bases. DNA of the CDR3: TGTGCCAGTAGTATTGGGGCCCGCTCTGGAAACACCATATATTTT. Translating gives CASSIGARSGNTIYF. Supplemented by reference TRBV19 and TRBJ1-3, the full variable domain reads DGGITQSPKYLFRKEGQNVTLSCEQNLNHDAMYWYRQDPGQGLRLIYYSQIVNDFQKGDIAEGYSVSREKKESFPLTVTSAQKNPTAFYLCASSIGARSGNTIYFGEGSWLTVV.

This clone was observed a handful of times. CDR3 sequence: CASRGLAGAGQYF. The CDR3 DNA follows: TGTGCCAGCAGGGGACTAGCGGGAGCTGGGCAGTACTTC. The chain employs TRBV7-2 and TRBJ2-7; 14 bases line up with TRBD2. The germline V gene has CDR1 SGHTA and CDR2 FQGNSA. This CDR3 has 13 residues. Unmatched junction bases numbered 4, after V lost 6 bases and J lost 9 bases. Filled out from reference TRBV7-2 and TRBJ2-7, the complete variable domain reads GAGVSQSPSNKVTEKGKDVELRCDPISGHTALYWYRQSLGQGLEFLIYFQGNSAPDKSGLPSDRFSAERTGGSVSTLTIQRTQQEDSAVYLCASRGLAGAGQYFGPGTRLTVT.

This chain joins TRBV7-3 and TRBJ1-5; possible D gene TRBD1, 6 bases. From germline, CDR1 is SGHTA and CDR2 FQGTGA. Trimming pared 11 bases from V and 1 base from J, leaving 24 bases between. The CDR3 has 17 amino acids. The CDR3 coding sequence is TGTGCCTTTAAGAGGGGGTCACCTCCAAGAAGCAATCAGCCCCAGCATTTT. It codes for CAFKRGSPPRSNQPQHF.

This clone was detected only once. The gene calls are TRBV19 and TRBJ1-1; 8 bases map to TRBD1. CDR1 and CDR2 (germline): LNHDA, SQIVND (reference sequence). CDR3 length: 21 amino acids. With 6 bases clipped from V and 5 bases from J, the junction kept 29 bases outside the gene matches. CDR3: CASSLLRGSRVAGGAGTEAFF. CDR3 DNA sequence: TGTGCCAGTAGCTTATTAAGGGGATCAAGGGTGGCAGGGGGCGCGGGAACTGAAGCTTTCTTT.

The chain links TRBV14 to TRBJ2-5; a possible D gene is TRBD1 (5 bases). With the DNA end fitting TRBJ2-7 better, the J assignment may be wrong. Germline-derived CDR1 and CDR2 are SGHDN and FVKESK. The CDR3 has 15 residues. CDR3: CASSQVQGVSYEQYF. DNA for the CDR3: TGTGCCAGCAGCCAAGTTCAGGGCGTCTCCTACGAGCAGTACTTC.

This chain uses TRBV9 with TRBJ1-1, with 7 bases identical to TRBD1. The junction had 11 bases not matched to a gene; V was cut back by 4 bases and J by 8 bases. CDR1 and CDR2 (germline): SGDLS, YYNGEE. This CDR3 contains 14 residues. The CDR3 is CASSHLDREGEAFF. CDR3 coding DNA: TGTGCCAGCAGCCACCTTGACAGGGAAGGGGAAGCTTTCTTT.

This clone was recorded only once. V is TRBV30 and J is TRBJ2-5; 9 nucleotides match TRBD1. V trimming: 1 base; J trimming: 4 bases; junction bases outside the gene matches: 7. CDR1 is GTSNPN, CDR2 SVGIG, per germline (reference sequence). The CDR3 runs to 15 residues. CDR3 bases: TGTGCCTGGAGTGACGAGGGACAGGGCTTAGAGACCCAGTACTTC. This translates into CAWSDEGQGLETQYF. Drawing the rest from reference TRBV30 and TRBJ2-5, the complete variable domain is SQTIHQWPATLVQPVGSPLSLECTVEGTSNPNLYWYRQAAGRGLQLLFYSVGIGQISSEVPQNLSASRPQDRQFILSSKKLLLSDSGFYLCAWSDEGQGLETQYFGPGTRLLVL.

Only one count was recorded for this clone. The chain links TRBV10-3 to TRBJ1-5, with TRBD1 matching over 8 bases. Germline CDR1 reads ENHRY; CDR2 reads SYGVKD. V trimming: 1 base; J trimming: 5 bases; junction bases outside the gene matches: 7. The CDR3 is 16 amino acids. The CDR3 region is CAISEWEGQGHQPQHF. The DNA for the CDR3 is TGTGCCATCAGTGAGTGGGAAGGACAGGGACATCAGCCCCAGCATTTT.

A remark on this clone: The sample carries other DNA sequences with the same CDR3. The chain couples TRBV5-1 to TRBJ2-1; 11 positions agree with TRBD2. This CDR3 comprises 15 residues. With V trimmed by 1 base and J by 4 bases, 1 base remained unmatched. Germline V gives CDR1 SGHRS, CDR2 YFSETQ. CDR3 residues: CASSLTSGSYNEQFF. The CDR3, as DNA: TGCGCCAGCAGCTTGACTAGCGGGAGTTACAATGAGCAGTTCTTC.

This clone was picked up a small number of times. This chain uses TRBV5-1 with TRBJ2-5; the D gene is possibly TRBD2 (5 bases). The germline CDR1 and CDR2 sequences are SGHRS and YFSETQ. The CDR3 extends over 15 amino acids. Trimming cost V 2 bases and J 1 base, with 12 bases left between them. CDR3 loop: CASSLGRAAQETQYF. The CDR3 bases are TGCGCCAGCAGCTTAGGGCGAGCGGCCCAAGAGACCCAGTACTTC. Full variable domain (remainder filled in from reference TRBV5-1 and TRBJ2-5): KAGVTQTPRYLIKTRGQQVTLSCSPISGHRSVSWYQQTPGQGLQFLFEYFSETQRNKGNFPGRFSGRQFSNSRSEMNVSTLELGDSALYLCASSLGRAAQETQYFGPGTRLLVL.

The CDR3 DNA sequence: TGTGCCAGCAGCCCAAGGGACTCTGGCGGGAATGAGCAGTTCTTC. Protein: CASSPRDSGGNEQFF. This rearrangement joins TRBV11-3 to TRBJ2-1; a weak D match, TRBD2 (6 bases). The CDR3 runs to 15 residues. Germline values: CDR1 SGHNT, CDR2 YENEEA. V shed 5 bases and J shed 7 bases, with 18 bases lying between them.

The chain has TRBV4-3 and TRBJ2-2; D not certain. CDR3 length equals 14 residues. CDR1 and CDR2 from the germline V gene are LGHNA and YSLEER. V was pared by 1 base and J by 6 bases, with 9 bases between. The CDR3 DNA reads as TGCGCCAGCAGCCAAGTTGACATTTCCGGGGAGCTGTTTTTT. This sequence encodes CASSQVDISGELFF.

The J gene is TRBJ1-2, the V gene TRBV6-5, with 9 bases matching TRBD1. The CDR3 totals 13 residues. Germline V gives CDR1 MNHEY, CDR2 SVGAGI. J was trimmed by 8 bases and V by 5 bases; bases with no gene match: 6. The CDR3 here is CASSRRTGDGYTF. The CDR3 DNA follows: TGTGCCAGCAGTCGACGGACAGGGGACGGCTACACCTTC.

The chain recombines TRBV6-6 with TRBJ2-7, with 8 positions matching TRBD2. Per the germline V gene, CDR1 is MNHNY and CDR2 is SVGAGI (reference sequence). The CDR3 spans 16 residues. The V segment lost 4 bases and the J segment 0 bases; nucleotides outside the gene matches: 8. As DNA, the CDR3 is TGTGCCAGCAGTTCCACCGGCGGGGGGAGCTCCTACGAGCAGTACTTC. This codes for CASSSTGGGSSYEQYF.

J is TRBJ1-6 and V is TRBV2; no definite D call. The CDR3 covers 14 residues. Germline V lookup: CDR1 SNHLY, CDR2 FYNNEI. Trimming removed 6 bases from V and 0 bases from J, with 6 bases in between. CDR3 sequence (DNA): TGTGCCAGCAGGCCCAGCTCCTATAATTCACCCCTCCACTTT. Translating gives CASRPSSYNSPLHF.

The genes are TRBV9 and TRBJ2-5; the match to TRBD2 covers 11 bases. CDR3 length: 15 amino acids. Germline V CDR1 and CDR2: SGDLS, YYNGEE. V gave up 0 bases and J gave up 2 bases; unmatched junction bases: 0. The CDR3 sequence: CASSVGTSGQETQYF. As DNA, the CDR3 is TGTGCCAGCAGCGTAGGGACTAGCGGGCAAGAGACCCAGTACTTC.

This clone has a handful of counts. The V gene is TRBV11-1, the J gene TRBJ2-5; 7 nucleotides align to TRBD2. J gave up 5 bases and V 1 base, and 10 bases lay outside the gene matches. The CDR3 loop spans 16 amino acids. From germline, CDR1 is SGHAT and CDR2 FQDESV (reference sequence). This chain's CDR3 is CASSLGGGNSWETQYF. The CDR3 region has the DNA TGTGCCAGCAGCTTAGGCGGGGGAAACTCTTGGGAGACCCAGTACTTC. The whole variable domain, remainder taken from reference TRBV11-1 and TRBJ2-5, is EAEVAQSPRYKITEKSQAVAFWCDPISGHATLYWYRQILGQGPELLVQFQDESVVDDSQLPKDRFSAERLKGVDSTLKIQPAELGDSAMYLCASSLGGGNSWETQYFGPGTRLLVL.

This chain connects TRBV4-1 to TRBJ2-4; D is ambiguous. Germline CDR1 reads MGHRA; CDR2 reads YSYEKL. V was cut by 1 base and J by 0 bases, with 4 bases left in between. The CDR3 runs 14 residues. The CDR3 sequence is CASSQAIAKNIQYF. The DNA of the CDR3 is TGCGCCAGCAGCCAAGCTATAGCCAAAAACATTCAGTACTTC.

The genes are TRBV30 and TRBJ1-1; 7 positions match TRBD1. Germline V gene data show CDR1 as GTSNPN and CDR2 as SVGIG (reference sequence). CDR3 length: 14 residues. The V and J ends lost 3 bases and 1 base, in that order; junction bases with no gene match: 5. The CDR3 spells CAWSAGQWNTEAFF. The CDR3 DNA reads as TGTGCCTGGAGCGCGGGACAGTGGAACACTGAAGCTTTCTTT.

V usage is TRBV9 and J usage is TRBJ2-1; 11 bases match TRBD2. CDR3 length: 15 amino acids. Germline trimming cut 3 bases from V and 9 bases from J; bases unmatched to any gene: 8. Germline V gives CDR1 SGDLS, CDR2 YYNGEE. The CDR3 protein is CASSAGSSGGGEQFF. The CDR3 coding sequence is TGTGCCAGCAGCGCCGGGAGTAGCGGGGGGGGTGAGCAGTTCTTC.

The chain carries TRBV10-3 and TRBJ2-6, with 7 bases identical to TRBD2. The length of the CDR3 is 17 residues. Germline trimming cut 4 bases from V and 0 bases from J; bases unmatched to any gene: 6. Looked up from germline, CDR1 is ENHRY and CDR2 is SYGVKD. In DNA, the CDR3 is TGTGCCATCAGTGGGGGGGGAGCAGGCTCTGGGGCCAACGTCCTGACTTTC. It translates to CAISGGGAGSGANVLTF.

In this sample, this clone turned up a few times. The rearrangement uses TRBV4-2 and TRBJ1-4; D unclear. Trimming removed 1 base from V and 7 bases from J, with 16 bases in between. Germline loops: CDR1 LGHNA, CDR2 YNFKEQ. The CDR3 runs 16 residues. This chain's CDR3 is CASSQGAAGVGEKLFF. The DNA of the CDR3 is TGTGCCAGCAGCCAAGGAGCGGCGGGAGTCGGTGAAAAACTGTTTTTT.

With respect to this clone: This sample includes further DNA sequences coding for the same CDR3. V is TRBV7-9 and J is TRBJ1-1, with a weak D call TRBD1 (5 bases). Germline V gene lookup returns CDR1 SEHNR and CDR2 FQNEAQ (reference sequence). The germline V and J ends were trimmed by 1 base and 0 bases, with 18 bases remaining between them. This CDR3 spans 18 amino acids. CDR3: CASSLVGRGPKLNTEAFF. The DNA of the CDR3 is TGTGCCAGCAGCTTAGTGGGTAGGGGCCCCAAACTGAACACTGAAGCTTTCTTT.

This chain joins TRBV7-8 and TRBJ1-1; TRBD1 matches at 7 bases. V lost 5 bases, J lost 3 bases, and 12 bases stayed unmatched. The CDR3 loop spans 16 amino acids. CDR1 and CDR2 (germline): SGHVS, FQNEAQ. CDR3 residues: CASSHRKGAGDTEAFF. DNA of the CDR3: TGTGCCAGCAGCCACAGAAAGGGGGCTGGGGACACTGAAGCTTTCTTT.

Details on this clone: Other DNA sequences in the same sample also yield this CDR3. The chain carries TRBV28 and TRBJ1-2, with a weak D call TRBD1 (5 bases). Germline V gives CDR1 MDHEN, CDR2 SYDVKM. Between the trimmed V and J ends, which lost 4 bases and 4 bases, there was a span of 7 bases. CDR3 length: 12 residues. The DNA of the CDR3 is TGTGCCAGCAGTTCAGACAGCTATGGCTACACCTTC. Its protein product is CASSSDSYGYTF.

This clone was detected only a few times. V usage is TRBV29-1 and J usage is TRBJ1-1; 7 nucleotides agree with TRBD1. The CDR3 contains 13 residues. The germline V gene encodes CDR1 SQVTM and CDR2 ANQGSEA. The ends lost 7 bases at V and 4 bases at J; junction bases unmatched: 9. The CDR3 DNA sequence: TGCAGCGCCTCCGGGACAGTGTCCACTGAAGCTTTCTTT. Translation gives CSASGTVSTEAFF.

The V and J genes are TRBV11-2 and TRBJ1-6; 9 bases align to TRBD1. The CDR3 loop spans 14 amino acids. The germline gives CDR1 SGHAT, CDR2 FQNNGV. Losses at the gene ends were 4 bases for V and 7 bases for J; bases not matched to a gene: 2. CDR3 residues: CASSSGQGNSPLHF. The CDR3 DNA is TGTGCCAGCAGCTCGGGACAGGGAAATTCACCCCTCCACTTT.

The chain is built from TRBV2 and TRBJ2-5; 11 bases are a match to TRBD2. Germline values: CDR1 SNHLY, CDR2 FYNNEI. Trimming took 4 bases from V and 1 from J; bases not matched to a gene: 11. CDR3 length: 18 residues. This CDR3 reads CASSVVSSGGSTQETQYF. The CDR3, as DNA: TGTGCCAGCAGTGTTGTGTCTAGCGGGGGGAGCACCCAAGAGACCCAGTACTTC.

The V gene is TRBV5-1, the J gene TRBJ2-5, with D maybe TRBD1 (6 bases). Trimming cost V 0 bases and J 5 bases, with 17 bases left between them. The CDR3 is 16 residues long. Germline-derived CDR1 and CDR2 are SGHRS and YFSETQ. The CDR3 DNA sequence: TGCGCCAGCAGCTTGGCGCCAAGGGGGAGCATTGAGACCCAGTACTTC. Translating it yields CASSLAPRGSIETQYF.